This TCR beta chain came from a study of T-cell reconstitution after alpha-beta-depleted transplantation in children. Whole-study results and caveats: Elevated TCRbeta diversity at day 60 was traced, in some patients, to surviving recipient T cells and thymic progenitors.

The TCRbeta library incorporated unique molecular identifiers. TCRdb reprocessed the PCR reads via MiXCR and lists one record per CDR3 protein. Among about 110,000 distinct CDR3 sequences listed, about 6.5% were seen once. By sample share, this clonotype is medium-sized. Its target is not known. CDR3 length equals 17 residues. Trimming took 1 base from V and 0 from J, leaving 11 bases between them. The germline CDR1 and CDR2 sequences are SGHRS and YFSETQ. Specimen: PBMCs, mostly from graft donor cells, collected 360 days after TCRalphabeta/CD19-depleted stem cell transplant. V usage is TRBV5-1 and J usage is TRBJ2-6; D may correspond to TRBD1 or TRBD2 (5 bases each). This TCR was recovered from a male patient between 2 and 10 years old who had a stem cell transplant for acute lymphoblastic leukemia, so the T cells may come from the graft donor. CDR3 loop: CASSLSGRRSGANVLTF. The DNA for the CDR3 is TGCGCCAGCAGCTTGTCGGGACGCCGCTCTGGGGCCAACGTCCTGACTTTC.